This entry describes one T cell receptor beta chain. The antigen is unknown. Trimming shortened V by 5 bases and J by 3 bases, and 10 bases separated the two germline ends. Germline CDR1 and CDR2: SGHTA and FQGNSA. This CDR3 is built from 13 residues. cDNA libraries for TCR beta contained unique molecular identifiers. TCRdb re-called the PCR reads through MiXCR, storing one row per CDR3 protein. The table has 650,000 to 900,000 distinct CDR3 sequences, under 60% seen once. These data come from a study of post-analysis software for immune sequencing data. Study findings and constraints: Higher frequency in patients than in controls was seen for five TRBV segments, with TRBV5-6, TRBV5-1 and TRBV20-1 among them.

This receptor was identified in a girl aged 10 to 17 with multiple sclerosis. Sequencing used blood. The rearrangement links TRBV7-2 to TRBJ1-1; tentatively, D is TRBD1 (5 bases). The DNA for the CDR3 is TGTGCCAGCAGCCAACAGGTCTACACTGAAGCTTTCTTT. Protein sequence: CASSQQVYTEAFF.